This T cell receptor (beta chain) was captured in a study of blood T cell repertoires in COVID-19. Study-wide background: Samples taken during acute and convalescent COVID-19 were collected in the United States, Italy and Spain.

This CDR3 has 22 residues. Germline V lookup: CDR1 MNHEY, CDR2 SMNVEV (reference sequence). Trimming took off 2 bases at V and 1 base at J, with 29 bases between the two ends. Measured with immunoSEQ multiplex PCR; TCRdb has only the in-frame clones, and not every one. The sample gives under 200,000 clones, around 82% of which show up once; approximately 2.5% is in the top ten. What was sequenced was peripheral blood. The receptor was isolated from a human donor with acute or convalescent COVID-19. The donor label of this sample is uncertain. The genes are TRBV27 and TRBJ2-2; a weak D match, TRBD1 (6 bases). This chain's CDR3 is CASSLHRASRGPGRQNTGELFF. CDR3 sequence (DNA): TGTGCCAGCAGTTTACACAGGGCATCACGCGGCCCGGGACGCCAGAACACCGGGGAGCTGTTTTTT.